The 3 T cell receptor beta chains presented below share a single source sample, sequenced in a study of Ad26.COV2.S vaccination and SARS-CoV-2 variants. The method was immunoSEQ multiplex PCR; TCRdb's version includes in-frame clones alone and lacks a portion of them. The sample holds more than 350,000 clones, about nine tenths seen once. The treatment is: about 20 received Ad26.COV2.S at low or high dose, single or two shots; roughly 5 received placebo; per-sample allocation not given. Specimens were obtained on day 63 following the first vaccine or placebo injection. The sample was peripheral blood, taken in a trial of Ad26.COV2.S vaccine versus placebo. These receptors all come from a person aged 18-65 years who received the Ad26.COV2.S COVID-19 vaccine or a placebo.

V gene TRBV3-1 (or the pseudogene TRBV3-2) combines with J gene TRBJ2-7, with D possibly called TRBD1 or TRBD2 (5 bases each). Per germline, CDR1 LGHDT and CDR2 YNNKEL (reference sequence). This CDR3 has 16 amino acids. V was trimmed by 4 bases and J by 0 bases, leaving 16 bases between them. CDR3 DNA: TGTGCCAGCAGCCGGCTGGACGGGACGAGCTCCTACGAGCAGTACTTC. It specifies CASSRLDGTSSYEQYF.

The chain combines TRBV7-2 with TRBJ2-2; D gene unclear. The germline V and J ends were trimmed by 3 bases and 0 bases, with 5 bases remaining between them. The CDR3 spans 14 residues. Germline assignment: CDR1 SGHTA and CDR2 FQGNSA. CDR3 sequence (DNA): TGTGCCAGCAGCTTTACCCCGAACACCGGGGAGCTGTTTTTT. Translating it yields CASSFTPNTGELFF.

This chain uses TRBV3-1 (or the pseudogene TRBV3-2) with TRBJ2-6; 15 bases align to TRBD2. Germline lookup yields CDR1 LGHDT and CDR2 YNNKEL (reference sequence). V was clipped by 4 bases and J by 2 bases; unmatched bases: 6. CDR3 length: 19 amino acids. CDR3 protein: CASSRGGLAGGPGANVLTF. The CDR3 nucleotides are TGTGCCAGCAGCCGAGGCGGACTAGCGGGAGGGCCTGGGGCCAACGTCCTGACTTTC.